This T cell receptor (beta chain) was identified during a study of blood T cell repertoires in COVID-19. This clone was counted once. The protocol was immunoSEQ multiplex PCR, while the TCRdb copy is restricted to in-frame clones and leaves out a portion. This sample has 50,000 to 55,000 clones, with 70% to 90% found just once. Trimming cost V 2 bases and J 8 bases; bases outside gene matches: 8. The CDR3 is 16 amino acids. CDR1 and CDR2 (germline): SGHTA, FQGNSA. The sample was peripheral blood. V and J are TRBV7-2 and TRBJ1-6; 8 nucleotides agree with TRBD1. The receptor was derived from a man in his 70s with acute or convalescent COVID-19. This CDR3 reads CASSLSPGQGDSPLHF. The CDR3 coding sequence is TGTGCCAGCAGCTTAAGTCCCGGACAGGGTGATTCACCCCTCCACTTT.